Below, 15 T cell receptor beta chains from the same sample are listed, as sequenced in a study of beta chain features in type 1 diabetes. Study results and caveats: Patients with Type 1 diabetes showed moderately but significantly shorter TCRB CDR3s in all four CD4+ subsets.

The authors reverse transcribed all of the isolated RNA, so sequencing captured expressed TCRB transcripts. The data were produced by immunoSEQ multiplex PCR, yet TCRdb's version contains in-frame clones alone and is incomplete. This table holds 600,000 to 700,000 clones, 13% found once. For these TCRs, the target antigens are not known. What was sequenced was naive CD4+ T cells from blood. These receptor sequences come from a man between 18 and 29 years old with type 1 diabetes.

In this sample, this clone turned up a few times. In the same sample, other DNA sequences code for this CDR3. The chain carries TRBV20-1 and TRBJ2-7, with D unresolved. V was shortened by 6 bases and J by 4 bases, with 10 bases between the two germline ends. Germline lookup yields CDR1 DFQATT and CDR2 SNEGSKA (reference sequence). The length of the CDR3 is 11 residues. The CDR3 loop reads CSAPGTYEQYF. The CDR3 DNA is TGCAGTGCACCGGGCACTTACGAGCAGTACTTC.

This chain connects TRBV4-1 to TRBJ2-7, with 7 bases that match TRBD1. Germline CDR1 reads MGHRA; CDR2 reads YSYEKL. The trim removed 4 bases at V and 2 bases at J, leaving 8 bases unmatched. The CDR3 contains 15 residues. For the CDR3, the DNA is TGCGCCAGCAGCCTCGAACCGGGACAGACCTACGAGCAGTACTTC. Translation gives CASSLEPGQTYEQYF.

This sequence joins TRBV6-1 and TRBJ2-5; 9 bases agree with TRBD2. V shed 2 bases, J shed 0 bases, and the junction held 4 bases outside the gene matches. Per germline, CDR1 MNHNS and CDR2 SASEGT. The CDR3 is 16 residues long. The CDR3 nucleotides read TGTGCCAGCAGTGAACAGCGGGGGGCACACCAAGAGACCCAGTACTTC. This gives the protein CASSEQRGAHQETQYF.

The chain recombines TRBV16 with TRBJ2-6, with unresolved D. Germline lookup yields CDR1 KGHSY and CDR2 FQNENV. With 4 bases removed from V and 4 bases from J, the gap between germline ends came to 11 bases. The CDR3 is made up of 15 amino acids. In DNA form, the CDR3 reads TGTGCCAGCAGCCCTACGGCTCCCGGGGCCAACGTCCTGACTTTC. Its translation: CASSPTAPGANVLTF.

This clone was observed a handful of times. This chain joins TRBV30 and TRBJ1-5; D is ambiguous. The CDR3 totals 15 residues. Looked up from germline, CDR1 is GTSNPN and CDR2 is SVGIG (reference sequence). The V gene lost 4 bases and the J gene lost 0 bases, with 13 bases spanning the gap. In DNA, the CDR3 is TGTGCCTGGAAAGAACCCAGCTATAGCAATCAGCCCCAGCATTTT. This sequence encodes CAWKEPSYSNQPQHF.

This clone was observed a few times. V gene TRBV5-1 combines with J gene TRBJ2-7, with 9 bases aligning to TRBD2. The germline V gene encodes CDR1 SGHRS and CDR2 YFSETQ. The CDR3 consists of 15 residues. The V segment lost 4 bases and the J segment 0 bases; nucleotides outside the gene matches: 5. The CDR3: CASSPVTSGSYEQYF. Here the CDR3 DNA reads TGCGCCAGCAGCCCGGTGACTAGCGGCTCCTACGAGCAGTACTTC.

The chain carries TRBV10-3 and TRBJ1-4, with D tentatively TRBD1 (6 bases). CDR1 is ENHRY, CDR2 SYGVKD, per germline. V was shortened by 2 bases and J by 5 bases, with 12 bases between the two germline ends. The CDR3 is made up of 15 amino acids. CDR3 bases: TGTGCCATCAGTGAGGATGGACAGATGAATGAAAAACTGTTTTTT. Its translation is CAISEDGQMNEKLFF.

The gene calls are TRBV6-5 and TRBJ1-6; the D is unclear. Deletions cut 2 bases from V and 5 bases from J, with 10 bases between. Germline V gene lookup returns CDR1 MNHEY and CDR2 SVGAGI. The length of the CDR3 is 15 residues. CDR3 sequence (DNA): TGTGCCAGCAGTTACGAGGGAGGGAATAATTCACCCCTCCACTTT. Translating it yields CASSYEGGNNSPLHF.

This sequence joins TRBV13 and TRBJ1-2; no clear D gene. CDR1 is PRHDT, CDR2 FYEKMQ, per germline (reference sequence). Trimming pared 8 bases from V and 2 bases from J, leaving 18 bases between. CDR3 length equals 15 residues. This CDR3 is CASVPDGRSNYGYTF. The CDR3 region has the DNA TGTGCCAGCGTACCGGATGGCAGGTCAAACTATGGCTACACCTTC. The whole variable domain, filled in from reference TRBV13 and TRBJ1-2, reads AAGVIQSPRHLIKEKRETATLKCYPIPRHDTVYWYQQGPGQDPQFLISFYEKMQSDKGSIPDRFSAQQFSDYHSELNMSSLELGDSALYFCASVPDGRSNYGYTFGSGTRLTVV.

This clone was detected a few times. V and J are TRBV28 and TRBJ2-5; the D is unclear. Germline V gene sequence: CDR1 MDHEN, CDR2 SYDVKM. The CDR3 has 13 residues. Trimming cost V 3 bases and J 5 bases, with 10 bases left between them. Written as DNA, the CDR3 is TGTGCCAGCAGTTTGAGGACGCTGGAGACCCAGTACTTC. This sequence encodes CASSLRTLETQYF. The full variable domain, rest sourced from reference TRBV28 and TRBJ2-5, is DVKVTQSSRYLVKRTGEKVFLECVQDMDHENMFWYRQDPGLGLRLIYFSYDVKMKEKGDIPEGYSVSREKKERFSLILESASTNQTSMYLCASSLRTLETQYFGPGTRLLVL.

This clone was picked up a small number of times. This sequence joins TRBV6-1 and TRBJ2-5; no clear D gene. The CDR3 loop spans 13 amino acids. Germline-derived CDR1 and CDR2 are MNHNS and SASEGT. V lost 5 bases and J 5 bases, leaving 12 bases between the germline ends. The CDR3 loop reads CASSSHVAETQYF. The CDR3 DNA sequence: TGTGCCAGCAGTAGTCATGTGGCTGAGACCCAGTACTTC.

This clone appeared a few times. The chain employs TRBV4-2 and TRBJ2-1; 7 bases map to TRBD1. Germline loops: CDR1 LGHNA, CDR2 YNFKEQ. The CDR3 sequence is 15 residues long. The trim removed 3 bases at V and 5 bases at J, leaving 7 bases unmatched. The CDR3 spells CASSHYRGADNEQFF. The CDR3 DNA is TGTGCCAGCAGCCACTACAGGGGTGCGGACAATGAGCAGTTCTTC.

This chain links TRBV6-5 with TRBJ1-1; no definite D call. Germline lookup yields CDR1 MNHEY and CDR2 SVGAGI. Trimming took 0 bases from V and 1 from J, leaving 9 bases between them. The CDR3 spans 15 residues. This CDR3 reads CASSYSGRKNTEAFF. CDR3 in DNA: TGTGCCAGCAGTTACTCCGGCAGGAAGAACACTGAAGCTTTCTTT.

The rearrangement joins TRBV5-1 to TRBJ2-3, with 9 bases lining up with TRBD1. J gave up 5 bases and V 4 bases, and 14 bases lay outside the gene matches. CDR1 and CDR2 from the germline V gene are SGHRS and YFSETQ. The CDR3 consists of 17 residues. CDR3 DNA: TGCGCCAGCAGCCAATCCGGGACAGGGCTCGCCGAAGATACGCAGTATTTT. Translating gives CASSQSGTGLAEDTQYF.

This clone was observed a handful of times. J is TRBJ2-3 and V is TRBV7-3; no definite D call. V was shortened by 5 bases and J by 6 bases, with 12 bases between the two germline ends. The CDR3 is 13 amino acids. Germline-derived CDR1 and CDR2 are SGHTA and FQGTGA. Here the CDR3 reads CASSPTYPDTQYF. The DNA for the CDR3 is TGTGCCAGCAGCCCAACTTATCCGGATACGCAGTATTTT.